The TCR beta chain described here comes from a study of OX40 agonist ivuxolimab in advanced cancers. Study-wide points: The study did not work out the antigen specificity of the expanded peripheral T cells. The 0.1-3.0 mg/kg partial responders had among the lowest clonal expansion.

Drawing of blood for sampling happened at baseline, at cycle 4 day 1, and at cycle 7 day 1. The data were produced by immunoSEQ multiplex PCR, yet TCRdb's version contains in-frame clones alone and is incomplete. Altogether around 65,000 clones are present, about 90% being singletons, with the ten largest covering 0.3% to 0.35%. Germline CDR1 is SGDLS and CDR2 is YYNGEE. This CDR3 spans 13 amino acids. The trim removed 1 base at V and 9 bases at J, leaving 4 bases unmatched. Remarks on this clone: Its antigen is not known.

The chain uses TRBV9 and TRBJ2-1, with 7 bases matching TRBD2. The receptor's source is an adult with an advanced solid tumor such as melanoma, head and neck, liver or kidney cancer. The sequences come from CD4+ or CD8+ T cells sorted from blood, collected in a trial of the OX40 agonist ivuxolimab. The CDR3 nucleotides are TGTGCCAGCAGCGTACTGGGGGAGGGTGAGCAGTTCTTC. The encoded protein is CASSVLGEGEQFF.